This T cell receptor beta chain appears in the sequencing data of a study of HIV-infected patients and healthy controls. Study-level background: After three months of therapy, CD4 counts rose modestly but significantly in 14 of 16 patients.

This clonotype was detected ten times or more. The antigen remains undetermined. Whole blood was used without fractionation, so all unsorted peripheral T cells were included. Study-level findings and limits: Size-matching overweighted rare events from HIV-infected data when comparing patients with controls.

cDNA was made from around 0.5 ug RNA using alpha and beta constant primers. Each of the alpha and beta chains got its own library through chain-specific third strand synthesis with indices. The cDNA received a 5' RACE adapter containing a random hexamer plus an SP2 sequencing primer site. TCRdb re-derived calls from the 5' RACE reads in MiXCR, one entry per CDR3 protein. The sample consists of about 9,600 distinct CDR3 sequences, 7% to 8.5% of them appearing once. The CDR3 runs to 14 residues. V was cut by 2 bases and J by 3 bases, with 10 bases left in between. Germline lookup yields CDR1 MNHEY and CDR2 SVGEGT.

The gene calls are TRBV6-2 or TRBV6-3 and TRBJ2-5; no clear D. This receptor was taken from an adult with HIV infection. The sequencing used blood, collected before antiretroviral therapy. Written as DNA, the CDR3 is TGTGCCAGCAGTTACCTCACAGACAAAGAGACCCAGTACTTC. It codes for CASSYLTDKETQYF.